This TCR beta chain was documented in a study of T cell responses to AZD1222 COVID-19 vaccine. General study findings and limits: Recipients of two AZD1222 doses showed rising Spike-specific TCR breadth and depth.

CDR1 SGHTA and CDR2 FQGNSA come from the germline V gene. Trimming left V 0 bases short and J 0 bases short, with 6 bases between. The CDR3 runs to 15 residues. Note on this clone: Its target is unknown. The sample has other DNA sequences that encode this CDR3 too.

Profiled with immunoSEQ multiplex PCR; TCRdb holds only in-frame clones, not every one. There are 95,000 to 100,000 clones in the sample; 87% occur only once, and roughly 10% lies in the top ten. The starting material was peripheral blood, obtained 28 days after the second AZD1222 dose. The sequence derives from an adult who received the AZD1222 COVID-19 vaccine. The chain carries TRBV7-2 and TRBJ2-1; D is undetermined. The CDR3 region is CASSLAGSSYNEQFF. In DNA form, the CDR3 reads TGTGCCAGCAGCTTAGCGGGCAGCTCCTACAATGAGCAGTTCTTC.